These 9 T cell receptor beta chains came from one sample sequenced in a study of T cells in localized non-small cell lung cancer. The protocol was immunoSEQ multiplex PCR, while the TCRdb copy is restricted to in-frame clones and leaves out a portion. The sample carries 1,500 to 2,000 clones, 22% recorded once. The sample was normal lung tissue next to the tumor, taken before any cancer treatment. The receptors were sampled from a man between 40 and 75 years old with stage II lung adenocarcinoma.

The chain couples TRBV18 to TRBJ2-5; TRBD1 agrees at 7 bases. Germline trimming cut 0 bases from V and 7 bases from J; bases unmatched to any gene: 8. This CDR3 spans 15 amino acids. CDR1 KGHSH and CDR2 LQKENI come from the germline V gene. CDR3 nucleotide sequence: TGTGCCAGCTCACCACCCGGGACAGACCAGGGGACCCAGTACTTC. This gives the protein CASSPPGTDQGTQYF.

This clone was counted a few times. V is TRBV6-8 and J is TRBJ2-2; D gene uncertain. Per germline, CDR1 MNHGY and CDR2 SAAAGT. V lost 2 bases to trimming and J lost 11 bases, with 18 bases between them. The length of the CDR3 is 15 residues. The CDR3 DNA sequence: TGTGCCAGCAGTTACGAAGATACCCACACGAAAGAGCTGTTTTTT. It encodes CASSYEDTHTKELFF.

The V and J genes are TRBV30 and TRBJ1-3; the D is unclear. In germline, CDR1 is GTSNPN, CDR2 SVGIG (reference sequence). The CDR3 consists of 15 residues. V lost 3 bases and J lost 1, with 13 bases in between. CDR3 in amino acids: CAWSKGSESGNTIYF. The CDR3 DNA reads TGTGCCTGGAGCAAGGGTAGTGAATCTGGAAACACCATATATTTT.

The chain employs TRBV19 and TRBJ1-2; D possibly corresponds to TRBD1 (6 bases). The V gene lost 4 bases and the J gene lost 4 bases, with 13 bases spanning the gap. CDR3 size: 14 residues. Germline CDR1 is LNHDA and CDR2 is SQIVND (reference sequence). CDR3 in DNA: TGTGCCAGTAGTACCGGACAGCGGGGCTATGGCTACACCTTC. Translating it yields CASSTGQRGYGYTF. Together with reference TRBV19 and TRBJ1-2, the CDR3 gives the full variable domain: DGGITQSPKYLFRKEGQNVTLSCEQNLNHDAMYWYRQDPGQGLRLIYYSQIVNDFQKGDIAEGYSVSREKKESFPLTVTSAQKNPTAFYLCASSTGQRGYGYTFGSGTRLTVV.

This clone was seen a few times. The V gene is TRBV29-1, the J gene TRBJ2-6; D might be TRBD1 (6 bases). CDR3 length: 17 residues. Germline CDR1 and CDR2: SQVTM and ANQGSEA. Deletions cut 6 bases from V and 0 bases from J, with 18 bases between. Written as DNA, the CDR3 is TGCAGCGTGCTAAGGACAGACCTATACTCTGGGGCCAACGTCCTGACTTTC. Protein product: CSVLRTDLYSGANVLTF.

The chain couples TRBV6-8 to TRBJ2-7, with 11 bases fitting TRBD1. CDR1 is MNHGY and CDR2 is SAAAGT in the germline V gene. V was clipped by 7 bases and J by 5 bases; unmatched bases: 4. The CDR3 is 13 residues long. DNA of the CDR3: TGTGCCAGCATAGGGACAGGGGGGCACGAGCAGTACTTC. Translation: CASIGTGGHEQYF.

The chain combines TRBV11-3 with TRBJ2-7; the D gene is possibly TRBD1 (6 bases). The CDR3 consists of 15 residues. Germline V lookup: CDR1 SGHNT, CDR2 YENEEA. V dropped 2 bases and J dropped 3 bases, with 14 bases sitting between them. CDR3 in amino acids: CASSLRDTDFYEQYF. The CDR3 coding sequence is TGTGCCAGCAGCTTACGGGACACTGACTTCTACGAGCAGTACTTC.

The J gene is TRBJ2-1, the V gene TRBV9, with 7 bases aligning to TRBD2. V dropped 2 bases and J dropped 10; count of bases not matched to a gene: 15. The CDR3 runs 16 residues. Germline V gene data show CDR1 as SGDLS and CDR2 as YYNGEE. CDR3 nucleotides: TGTGCCAGCAGCGTGGGGGGACTACCCCCATTTCAGGAGCAGTTCTTC. It translates to CASSVGGLPPFQEQFF.

The chain couples TRBV25-1 to TRBJ2-3; 7 nucleotides align to TRBD1. The junction had 4 bases not matched to a gene; V was cut back by 2 bases and J by 2 bases. This CDR3 is 15 amino acids long. Germline V CDR1 and CDR2: MGHDK, SYGVNS. This chain's CDR3 is CASSERTGHTDTQYF. CDR3 nucleotide sequence: TGTGCCAGCAGTGAACGGACAGGACACACAGATACGCAGTATTTT. The full variable domain, with the rest looked up from reference TRBV25-1 and TRBJ2-3, is EADIYQTPRYLVIGTGKKITLECSQTMGHDKMYWYQQDPGMELHLIHYSYGVNSTEKGDLSSESTVSRIRTEHFPLTLESARPSHTSQYLCASSERTGHTDTQYFGPGTRLTVL.